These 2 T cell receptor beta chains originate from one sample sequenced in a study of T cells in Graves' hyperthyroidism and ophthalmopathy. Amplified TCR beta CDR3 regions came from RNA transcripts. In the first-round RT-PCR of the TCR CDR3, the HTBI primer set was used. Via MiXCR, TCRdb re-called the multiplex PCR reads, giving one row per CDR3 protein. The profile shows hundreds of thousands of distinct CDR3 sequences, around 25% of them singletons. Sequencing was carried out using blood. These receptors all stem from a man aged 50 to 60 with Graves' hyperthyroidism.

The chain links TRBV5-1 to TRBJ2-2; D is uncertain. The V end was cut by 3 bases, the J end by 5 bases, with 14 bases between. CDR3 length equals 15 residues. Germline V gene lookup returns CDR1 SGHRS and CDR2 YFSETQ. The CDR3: CASSYTGQTTGELFF. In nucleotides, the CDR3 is TGCGCCAGCAGCTACACCGGCCAGACTACCGGGGAGCTGTTTTTT.

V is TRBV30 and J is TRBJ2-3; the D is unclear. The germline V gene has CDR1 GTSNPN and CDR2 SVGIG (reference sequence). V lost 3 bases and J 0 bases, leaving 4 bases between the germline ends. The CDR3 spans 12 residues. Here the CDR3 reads CAWRVSTDTQYF. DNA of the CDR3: TGTGCCTGGAGAGTTAGCACAGATACGCAGTATTTT.